This TCR beta chain was identified in a study of OX40 agonist ivuxolimab in advanced cancers. Across the study: As their treatment, patients were administered ivuxolimab, an agonistic anti-OX40 (CD134) antibody. Three patients had partial responses: one hepatocellular carcinoma, two cutaneous melanoma.

The CDR3 length is 16 residues. The germline gives CDR1 SQVTM, CDR2 ANQGSEA. V trimming: 6 bases; J trimming: 8 bases; junction bases outside the gene matches: 12. The study's findings and limits: Specificity for antigen went undetermined in the expanded peripheral T cells. There was clonal expansion of CD4+ and CD8+ blood T cells by week 6 at 0.1 to 3.0 mg/kg.

Profiled with immunoSEQ multiplex PCR; TCRdb holds only in-frame clones, not every one. This table holds around 67,000 clones, about 85% found once. Worth noting for this clone: The target antigen is unknown.

This sequence joins TRBV29-1 and TRBJ2-1; TRBD2 matches 14 bases. The clonotype comes from an adult with an advanced solid tumor such as melanoma, head and neck, liver or kidney cancer. The sample consisted of CD4+ or CD8+ T cells sorted from blood, taken in a trial of the OX40 agonist ivuxolimab. CDR3: CSVGTSGSPWVDEQFF. Written as DNA, the CDR3 is TGCAGCGTGGGGACTAGCGGGAGCCCATGGGTTGATGAGCAGTTCTTC.